This T cell receptor (beta chain) was sequenced in a study of blood T cells in healthy people across ages. Study-level results: While age rose, TCR beta diversity per million T cells dropped in a roughly linear way.

Next came a second PCR, run for about 7 to 12 cycles, which used a sample-barcoded 5' primer along with a J-beta primer mix. TCRdb re-derived calls from the 5' RACE reads in MiXCR, one entry per CDR3 protein. The table records fewer than 900,000 distinct CDR3 sequences, 40% to 45% of them present only once. Only a few counts were recorded for this clonotype. What it binds is unknown. V lost 2 bases and J lost 1, with 5 bases in between. The length of the CDR3 is 13 residues. CDR1 MNHNY and CDR2 SVGAGI come from the germline V gene (reference sequence). The rearrangement links TRBV6-6 to TRBJ2-5; D call uncertain. Sequences were obtained from blood. The TCR sequence derives from a woman aged 55-69 years in good health. CDR3 nucleotide sequence: TGTGCCAGCAGTTACGGCCTCCAAGAGACCCAGTACTTC. This gives the protein CASSYGLQETQYF.